This T cell receptor (beta chain) was retrieved from a study of vaccination effects on CD4 cells after COVID-19. Sequenced by immunoSEQ multiplex PCR; TCRdb stores in-frame clones only, minus some. Found here are tens of thousands of clones, roughly 76% of them singletons; the top ten hold approximately 22%. The CDR3 runs 13 residues. Trimming took off 9 bases at V and 2 bases at J, with 13 bases between the two ends. The germline CDR1 and CDR2 sequences are KGHDR and SFDVKD. Comment on this clone: Antigen specificity is unknown.

Under the ViraFEST assay, PBMC were stimulated with viral peptide pools so that antigen-specific CD4+ T cells expanded. Sequencing was performed afterwards. Following culture for approximately 11 days, CD4+ T cells were isolated. All vaccine recipients tested negative for nucleocapsid antibodies and had never contracted SARS-CoV-2 infection. Half-medium replacement with IL-2 medium occurred on days 3 and 7. The sequence came from a human donor who received a COVID-19 vaccine. The material was CD4+ T cells from PBMCs cultured with SARS-CoV-2 spike peptides, obtained before COVID-19 vaccination. V usage is TRBV24-1 and J usage is TRBJ2-7; D call uncertain. CDR3 sequence: CATLKANTYEQYF. CDR3 nucleotides: TGTGCCACCCTAAAAGCGAACACCTACGAGCAGTACTTC.